This TCR beta chain originates from a study of blood T cell repertoires in COVID-19 (dated by TCRdb to the early 2020s). About the full investigation: The collaborator samples originated in the United States, Italy and Spain and spanned the acute and convalescent phases of COVID-19. Sample metadata almost always included a de-identified subject ID, COVID-19 status, age in years and sex. Where available, HLA class I and class II types were taken from metadata supplied by the sample provider and were not determined by assay-based typing. Deeply sampled blood TCRbeta repertoires from subjects exposed to, actively infected with, or recovered from COVID-19 were included in the dataset. The prospective study material was composed of cDNA or gDNA derived from T cells, B-cell-depleted T cells, or PBMCs. The samples were drawn from the first 160 participants of the ongoing ImmuneRACE study and from over 950 subjects provided by 6 global collaborators. A freely available public database, intended as a resource for researchers studying the immune response to SARS-CoV-2, is where the repertoires were released. Study-wide conclusions, independent of this receptor: The amount of clinical and demographic metadata varied by source and participant and was provided uncurated.

The immunoSEQ Assay, a bias-controlled multiplex PCR, was used to amplify TCRbeta CDR3 regions from genomic DNA. From the authors' description of their analysis: Nucleated cell counts per sample were estimated from amplification of reference gene primers within the assay. To quantify the absolute abundance of each unique TCRbeta CDR3 rearrangement, sequence reads were collapsed and filtered. For each sample, productive Simpson clonality was calculated by taking the square root of Simpson's diversity index across productive rearrangements. The table was pulled from immuneACCESS by TCRdb, which kept in-frame rearrangements only. Such tables lose some clones; where checked, under half of the loss comes from unresolved V genes, and the rest has no known cause. V, J and clone size derive from that table, while D and trimming were established from the DNA sequence. The sample records around 160,000 clones, approximately 86% of which are singletons. In total, the top ten clones hold approximately 2.7% of the sample.

The collaborating institutions used their own protocols to collect whole blood in K2EDTA tubes. For TCRbeta analysis, collaborators shipped samples in one of three forms: frozen whole blood, isolated PBMCs, or DNA extracted from either of those sample types. Spanning cysteine to phenylalanine, the CDR3 consists of 16 amino acids. Only CDR3 DNA remains: 48 bases, in frame from the first base. V drops 2 bases and J drops 8 bases, leaving 17 bases in between. As encoded in the germline V gene, CDR1 is SGDLS while CDR2 is YYNGEE. To note about this clone: Its antigen is currently not known. No clone much larger than this one lies a single base away; base qualities are absent.

The receptor was derived from a woman in her forties with active or convalescent COVID-19. Recombination linked TRBV9 to TRBJ1-6; TRBD1 might be the D gene, on 5 matching bases. The sequenced sample was peripheral blood. The base sequence is TGTGCCAGCAGCGTCCGGGACCGGGGAGGTGATTCACCCCTCCACTTT. Translated, this is CASSVRDRGGDSPLHF.